This T cell receptor (beta chain) was obtained from a study of spatial heterogeneity in lung cancer. TCRdb re-derived calls from the 5' RACE reads in MiXCR, one entry per CDR3 protein. This table has about 14,000 distinct CDR3 sequences, 11% appearing once. There are 15 residues in the CDR3. Germline V gene sequence: CDR1 MNHEY, CDR2 SMNVEV (reference sequence). V was clipped by 2 bases and J by 3 bases, with 8 bases between them. The time point was: sample taken at primary tumor resection. Sequencing was performed on whole RNA extracted from tumor and nontumor lung tissue, or from frozen PBMC, and the material was left unsorted. This clonotype was seen many times.

The chain recombines TRBV27 with TRBJ1-6; no definite D call. The origin of this receptor is a female donor with early-stage non-small cell lung cancer. This specimen consisted of PBMCs, obtained at surgery. The CDR3 loop is CASSLGPNYNSPLHF. CDR3 bases: TGTGCCAGCAGTTTAGGGCCCAACTATAATTCACCCCTCCACTTT.